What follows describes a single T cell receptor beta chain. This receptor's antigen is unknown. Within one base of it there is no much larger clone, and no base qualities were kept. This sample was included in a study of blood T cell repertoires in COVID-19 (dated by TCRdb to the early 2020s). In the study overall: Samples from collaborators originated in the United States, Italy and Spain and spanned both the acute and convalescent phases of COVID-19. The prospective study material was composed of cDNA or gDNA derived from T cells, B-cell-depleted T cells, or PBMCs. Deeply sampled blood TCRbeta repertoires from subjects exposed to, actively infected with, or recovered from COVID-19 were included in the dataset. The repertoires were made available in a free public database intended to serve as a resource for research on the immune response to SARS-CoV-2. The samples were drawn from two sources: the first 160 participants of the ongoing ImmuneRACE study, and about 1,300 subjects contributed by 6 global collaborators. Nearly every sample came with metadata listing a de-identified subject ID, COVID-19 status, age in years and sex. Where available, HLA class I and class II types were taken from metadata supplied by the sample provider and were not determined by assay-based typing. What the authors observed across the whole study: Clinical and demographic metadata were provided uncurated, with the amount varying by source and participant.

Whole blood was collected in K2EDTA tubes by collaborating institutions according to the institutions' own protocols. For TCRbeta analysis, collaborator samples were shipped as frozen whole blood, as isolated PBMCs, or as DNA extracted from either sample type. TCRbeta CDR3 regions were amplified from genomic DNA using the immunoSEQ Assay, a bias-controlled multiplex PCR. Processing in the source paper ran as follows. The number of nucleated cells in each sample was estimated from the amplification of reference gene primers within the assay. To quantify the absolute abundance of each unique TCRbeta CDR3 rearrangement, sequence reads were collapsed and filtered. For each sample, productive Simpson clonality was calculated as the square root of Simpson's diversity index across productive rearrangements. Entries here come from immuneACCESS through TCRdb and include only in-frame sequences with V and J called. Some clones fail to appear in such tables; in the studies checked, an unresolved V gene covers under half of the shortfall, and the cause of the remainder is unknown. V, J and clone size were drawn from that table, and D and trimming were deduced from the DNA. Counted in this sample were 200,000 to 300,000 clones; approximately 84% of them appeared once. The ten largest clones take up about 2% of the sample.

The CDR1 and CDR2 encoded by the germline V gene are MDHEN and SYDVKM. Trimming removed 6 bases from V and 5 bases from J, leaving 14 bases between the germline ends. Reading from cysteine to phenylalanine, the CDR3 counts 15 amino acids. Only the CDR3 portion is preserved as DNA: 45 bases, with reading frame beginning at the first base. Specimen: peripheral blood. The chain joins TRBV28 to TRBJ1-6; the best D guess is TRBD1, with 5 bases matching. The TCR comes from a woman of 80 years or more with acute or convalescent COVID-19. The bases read TGTGCCAGCAGAACGGCAGGGTCTAATAATTCACCCCTCCACTTT. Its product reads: CASRTAGSNNSPLHF.